This is a list of T cell receptor beta chains from one sample in a study of CD8 T cells in ankylosing spondylitis. In TCRdb, the 5' RACE reads were re-called with MiXCR into one record per CDR3 protein. There are 150,000 to 200,000 distinct CDR3 sequences in the sample; over 10% occur only once, and around 10% lies in the top ten. What was sequenced was blood, either unsorted or a sorted T cell fraction (not recorded which). All receptors derive from a female donor with ankylosing spondylitis or in good health (not recorded which). The CDR3 runs from the conserved cysteine through the conserved F or W. Fields, in order: J gene, V gene, D gene, clone size, CDR3 DNA, CDR3 protein. The D gene is left open where the match is weak. A row's size may be missing; if present it is once, few, many or a size class.

TRBJ2-2 | TRBV15 | - | many | TGTGCCACCAGAGTGAACAGGGTTCCCGGGGAGCTGTTTTTT | CATRVNRVPGELFF
TRBJ1-6 | TRBV27 | - | many | TGTGCCAGCAGTTTGGATGGACGAGATTCACCCCTCCACTTT | CASSLDGRDSPLHF
TRBJ1-2 | TRBV20-1 | - | - | TGCAGTGCTAGCGGGGGGGCTGGCTACACCTTC | CSASGGAGYTF
TRBJ2-7 | TRBV5-1 | TRBD2 | many | TGCGCCAGCAGCACCGGACTAGCGGGAGGATTTCCCTACGAGCAGTACTTC | CASSTGLAGGFPYEQYF
TRBJ2-4 | TRBV3-1 | - | - | TGTGCCAGCAGCCAAGGAGTGGGACTAGCCAAAAACATTCAGTACTTC | CASSQGVGLAKNIQYF
TRBJ2-1 | TRBV5-1 | TRBD1 | many | TGCGCCAGCAGAGGGACCGGGACAGGGGTTAACAATGAGCAGTTCTTC | CASRGTGTGVNNEQFF
TRBJ2-5 | TRBV20-1 | TRBD2 | - | TGCAGTGTTGGGAGACTAGCGAAAGTTCAAGAGACCCAGTACTTC | CSVGRLAKVQETQYF
TRBJ2-1 | TRBV11-2 | TRBD2 | many | TGTGCCAGCAGCTTAGTGGGCAGCGGGAGTGAGCAGTTCTTC | CASSLVGSGSEQFF
TRBJ1-5 | TRBV3-1 | - | - | TGTGCCAGCAGCCAAGATAGCGGGGGAAGACAGCCCCAGCATTTT | CASSQDSGGRQPQHF
TRBJ2-3 | TRBV7-2 | TRBD2 | few | TGTGCCAGCAGCTTAGCGCGACTAGCGGGAAAAGGTGGTACGCAGTATTTT | CASSLARLAGKGGTQYF
TRBJ1-4 | TRBV18 | - | - | TGTGCCAGCTCACCACCGATCGGCAATAATGAAAAACTGTTTTTT | CASSPPIGNNEKLFF
TRBJ2-4 | TRBV28 | - | many | TGTGCCAGCAGTTTGGGTCCCAAAAACATTCAGTACTTC | CASSLGPKNIQYF
TRBJ1-2 | TRBV20-1 | - | - | TGCAGTGCTAGAGATGGAGGGGGGGCAGGCTATGGCTACACCTTC | CSARDGGGAGYGYTF
TRBJ2-3 | TRBV7-8 | - | - | TGTGCCAGCAGCTTAGAACAGGCGCCCACAGATACGCAGTATTTT | CASSLEQAPTDTQYF
TRBJ2-7 | TRBV5-5 | TRBD1 | many | TGTGCCAGCAGCTTGGGAGGGACAGGGCCCTACGAGCAGTACTTC | CASSLGGTGPYEQYF
TRBJ2-1 | TRBV6-4 | TRBD2 | few | TGTGCCAGCAGTGACGACGGGACTAGCGGCTACAATGAGCAGTTCTTC | CASSDDGTSGYNEQFF
TRBJ2-1 | TRBV12-3/TRBV12-4 | TRBD2 | - | TGTGCCAGCAGTTTAGCTACTAGCGGGAGCTTAGAGCAGTTCTTC | CASSLATSGSLEQFF
TRBJ1-4 | TRBV10-3 | TRBD1 | many | TGTGCCATCAGAGGCAGGGACAGCCTAGACAAACTGTTTTTT | CAIRGRDSLDKLFF
TRBJ2-2 | TRBV5-1 | TRBD1 | many | TGCGCCAGCAGACCAACTCAGGGGGACGGGGAGCTGTTTTTT | CASRPTQGDGELFF
TRBJ1-6 | TRBV12-3/TRBV12-4 | - | many | TGTGCCACTAGGACAGCGCGTTCGAATTCACCCCTCCACTTT | CATRTARSNSPLHF